This entry lists 23 T cell receptor beta chains sequenced from one sample in a study of regulatory T cells in long-lasting Graves disease. Time point: newly diagnosed GD, antithyroid drugs for less than 3 months. From RNA extracted from PBMCs, the TCR library was made. To make TCR beta libraries, researchers used iRepertoire HTBI primers and Arm-PCR of CDR3 regions. TCRdb fed the multiplex PCR reads into MiXCR, producing one record per CDR3 protein. Among approximately 560,000 distinct CDR3 sequences listed, roughly 16% were seen once. The data also belong to a second study, concerning T cells in Graves' hyperthyroidism and ophthalmopathy.

The sample here was peripheral blood mononuclear cells (PBMCs), taken at new diagnosis, from a patient treated with antithyroid drugs. The receptors stem from a man aged 18 to 29 with Graves disease.

This clonotype was found many times. The chain uses TRBV28 and TRBJ2-3; TRBD2 agrees at 10 bases. This CDR3 has 16 residues. J lost 4 bases, V lost 6 bases, and 10 bases had no gene match. Germline V gene lookup returns CDR1 MDHEN and CDR2 SYDVKM. CDR3 protein: CASSPRLAGVSDTQYF. The CDR3 DNA reads as TGTGCCAGCAGCCCCAGGCTAGCGGGAGTCTCAGATACGCAGTATTTT. The variable domain in full, completed from reference TRBV28 and TRBJ2-3, reads DVKVTQSSRYLVKRTGEKVFLECVQDMDHENMFWYRQDPGLGLRLIYFSYDVKMKEKGDIPEGYSVSREKKERFSLILESASTNQTSMYLCASSPRLAGVSDTQYFGPGTRLTVL.

The chain links TRBV6-1 to TRBJ2-7; weak D call: TRBD2 (6 bases). The CDR3 length is 15 residues. Germline values: CDR1 MNHNS, CDR2 SASEGT. Trimming took 5 bases from V and 3 from J, leaving 17 bases between them. The CDR3 coding sequence is TGTGCCAGCAGTCCGAGGGACGAGGGAGGCTACGAGCAGTACTTC. It codes for CASSPRDEGGYEQYF.

The CDR3 is CASSRQGDTQYF. The DNA of the CDR3 is TGTGCCAGCAGCCGACAGGGAGATACGCAGTATTTT. The gene calls are TRBV7-2 and TRBJ2-3; 7 bases match TRBD1. In germline, CDR1 is SGHTA, CDR2 FQGNSA. This CDR3 is 12 amino acids long. The V segment lost 5 bases and the J segment 5 bases; nucleotides outside the gene matches: 1.

This clonotype has just a few counts. The genes are TRBV9 and TRBJ2-1; 8 positions agree with TRBD2. The germline V gene has CDR1 SGDLS and CDR2 YYNGEE. The CDR3 consists of 14 residues. V shed 1 base, J shed 6 bases, and the junction held 3 bases outside the gene matches. The CDR3 protein is CASSVTGRANEQFF. The CDR3 coding sequence is TGTGCCAGCAGCGTAACCGGGAGGGCCAATGAGCAGTTCTTC.

In this sample, this clonotype turned up a few times. V and J are TRBV30 and TRBJ1-5, with TRBD1 matching over 9 bases. Germline CDR1 is GTSNPN and CDR2 is SVGIG (reference sequence). The CDR3 loop spans 19 amino acids. After removal of 3 bases from V and 0 bases from J, the junction contained 15 bases not matched to a gene. The CDR3, as DNA: TGTGCCTGGAGCTGGGGGGGACAGGGCGTAAGGTTTAGCAATCAGCCCCAGCATTTT. Amino acids: CAWSWGGQGVRFSNQPQHF. The full variable domain, with the rest looked up from reference TRBV30 and TRBJ1-5, is SQTIHQWPATLVQPVGSPLSLECTVEGTSNPNLYWYRQAAGRGLQLLFYSVGIGQISSEVPQNLSASRPQDRQFILSSKKLLLSDSGFYLCAWSWGGQGVRFSNQPQHFGDGTRLSIL.

This clonotype was recorded a few times. J is TRBJ2-7 and V is TRBV18; D is possibly TRBD1 or TRBD2 (6 bases each). Trimming removed 2 bases from V and 7 bases from J, with 15 bases in between. Germline V gene lookup returns CDR1 KGHSH and CDR2 LQKENI. This CDR3 has 14 residues. Here the CDR3 reads CASSPGGPGGEQYF. The CDR3 DNA sequence: TGTGCCAGCTCACCAGGGGGGCCTGGGGGGGAGCAGTACTTC.

This clonotype was counted only a few times. The rearrangement uses TRBV3-1 and TRBJ2-2, with 11 positions matching TRBD2. The V gene's germline CDR1 is LGHDT and CDR2 YNNKEL (reference sequence). J lost 0 bases, V lost 0 bases, and 15 bases had no gene match. The CDR3 covers 22 residues. CDR3 nucleotides: TGTGCCAGCAGCCAAGAGGGACCGACAGGATATAGCGGGAGGGCGAACACCGGGGAGCTGTTTTTT. Residues: CASSQEGPTGYSGRANTGELFF.

Of note for this clonotype: This clone may be a read error of a much larger clone one base away. The J gene is TRBJ2-3, the V gene TRBV7-9, with TRBD2 identical over 9 bases. From germline, CDR1 is SEHNR and CDR2 FQNEAQ (reference sequence). The CDR3 is 16 residues long. The CDR3 DNA sequence: TGTGCCAGCAACTTAGCGGTCGGGACTAGCACAAATACGCAGTATTTT. It specifies CASNLAVGTSTNTQYF.

This clonotype appeared many times. The chain has TRBV30 and TRBJ1-1; no definite D call. The V and J ends lost 4 bases and 0 bases respectively, with 12 bases between them. This CDR3 has 14 residues. CDR1 and CDR2 (germline): GTSNPN, SVGIG (reference sequence). DNA of the CDR3: TGTGCCTGGATATTAGGCCATATGAACACTGAAGCTTTCTTT. It codes for CAWILGHMNTEAFF.

This clonotype was observed a handful of times. The chain recombines TRBV5-1 with TRBJ1-4, with 7 bases fitting TRBD1. Germline V gene data show CDR1 as SGHRS and CDR2 as YFSETQ. The length of the CDR3 is 16 residues. V was pared by 3 bases and J by 7 bases, with 12 bases of the junction left unmatched. CDR3 sequence: CASSSNLAGGAEKLFF. In nucleotides, the CDR3 is TGCGCCAGCAGCTCAAACCTAGCAGGGGGGGCTGAAAAACTGTTTTTT.

This clonotype has ten or more counts. V usage is TRBV6-1 and J usage is TRBJ2-5, with 7 bases matching TRBD1. After removal of 6 bases from V and 1 base from J, the junction contained 8 bases not matched to a gene. This CDR3 region has 15 residues. Germline values: CDR1 MNHNS, CDR2 SASEGT. DNA for the CDR3: TGTGCCAGCAGACGACAAACAGGGGTCCAAGAGACCCAGTACTTC. It codes for CASRRQTGVQETQYF.

This clonotype appeared many times. J is TRBJ2-7 and V is TRBV6-1; TRBD2 matches 8 bases. This CDR3 is 14 amino acids long. The trim removed 10 bases at V and 2 bases at J, leaving 10 bases unmatched. Per the germline V gene, CDR1 is MNHNS and CDR2 is SASEGT. The CDR3 bases are TGTGCCACCCGCAAAGCGGGAGAAACCTACGAGCAGTACTTC. This encodes CATRKAGETYEQYF.

This clonotype was counted at least ten times. The chain combines TRBV11-2 with TRBJ2-1; 10 bases match TRBD2. The CDR3 extends over 16 amino acids. From germline, CDR1 is SGHAT and CDR2 FQNNGV. V gave up 1 base and J gave up 9 bases; unmatched junction bases: 9. Here the CDR3 DNA reads TGTGCCAGCAGCTTAGTTCCTAGCGGGAGCTTCAGTGAGCAGTTCTTC. This gives the protein CASSLVPSGSFSEQFF.

The sample holds many counts of this clonotype. The chain uses TRBV29-1 and TRBJ1-1, with D perhaps matching TRBD1 (5 bases). This CDR3 is built from 14 residues. The V gene lost 3 bases and the J gene lost 4 bases, with 15 bases spanning the gap. Germline loops: CDR1 SQVTM, CDR2 ANQGSEA. The CDR3 nucleotides read TGCAGCGTTGAGCAGGGTCGGAGGACCACTGAAGCTTTCTTT. Amino acid sequence: CSVEQGRRTTEAFF.

J is TRBJ1-1 and V is TRBV19; D unclear. V was cut by 4 bases and J by 5 bases, with 11 bases left in between. CDR1 is LNHDA, CDR2 SQIVND, per germline (reference sequence). The CDR3 extends over 13 amino acids. As DNA, the CDR3 is TGTGCCAGTAGTACGGTAGTATGGACTGAAGCTTTCTTT. This translates into CASSTVVWTEAFF.

This clonotype was detected ten times or more. This chain uses TRBV24-1 with TRBJ2-5; no firm D call. Germline V gene data show CDR1 as KGHDR and CDR2 as SFDVKD. This CDR3 is 15 amino acids long. With 2 bases removed from V and 1 base from J, the gap between germline ends came to 10 bases. DNA for the CDR3: TGTGCCACCAGTGATTCAGCGAGGATCCAAGAGACCCAGTACTTC. This codes for CATSDSARIQETQYF.

This clonotype was counted between two and nine times. This chain uses TRBV7-2 with TRBJ2-7; 7 nucleotides agree with TRBD2. The CDR3 loop spans 14 amino acids. V was pared by 5 bases and J by 6 bases, with 10 bases of the junction left unmatched. Germline values: CDR1 SGHTA, CDR2 FQGNSA. Here the CDR3 reads CASSPRDYTPEQYF. The CDR3 region has the DNA TGTGCCAGCAGCCCCCGGGACTACACGCCCGAGCAGTACTTC.

The V and J genes are TRBV30 and TRBJ1-4; weak D call: TRBD1 (6 bases). CDR3 size: 14 residues. The ends were cut back, 0 bases at V and 7 bases at J, with 12 bases in the middle. Germline CDR1 and CDR2: GTSNPN and SVGIG (reference sequence). In DNA, the CDR3 is TGTGCCTGGAGTGTATCCGGGGGCGGTGAAAAACTGTTTTTT. Its translation is CAWSVSGGGEKLFF.

This clonotype was seen at least ten times. The rearrangement links TRBV6-5 to TRBJ2-1, with D hard to call. Germline assignment: CDR1 MNHEY and CDR2 SVGAGI. The CDR3 contains 18 residues. With 4 bases removed from V and 1 base from J, the gap between germline ends came to 20 bases. Here the CDR3 reads CASSSQADNLRSYNEQFF. The CDR3 DNA reads as TGTGCCAGCAGTTCCCAAGCAGACAACCTACGGTCCTACAATGAGCAGTTCTTC.

This clonotype occurred many times. This chain connects TRBV5-1 to TRBJ2-3; 9 bases fit TRBD1. V trimming: 2 bases; J trimming: 3 bases; junction bases outside the gene matches: 4. This CDR3 is 15 amino acids long. Germline loops: CDR1 SGHRS, CDR2 YFSETQ. The CDR3 DNA reads TGCGCCAGCAGCTTCGGACAGGGGTCGACAGATACGCAGTATTTT. Translating it yields CASSFGQGSTDTQYF.

The rearrangement joins TRBV20-1 to TRBJ2-1; unclear D gene. Germline CDR1 and CDR2: DFQATT and SNEGSKA (reference sequence). CDR3 length: 12 residues. Deletions cut 0 bases from V and 6 bases from J, with 6 bases between. The CDR3 spells CSARDPGNEQFF. CDR3 bases: TGCAGTGCTAGAGATCCGGGCAATGAGCAGTTCTTC.

This clonotype was observed at least ten times. The chain employs TRBV20-1 and TRBJ2-7; TRBD1 matches 9 bases. Germline values: CDR1 DFQATT, CDR2 SNEGSKA (reference sequence). The CDR3 consists of 13 residues. Trimming cost V 6 bases and J 3 bases; bases outside gene matches: 6. CDR3 loop: CSAKGDRVYEQYF. In nucleotides, the CDR3 is TGCAGTGCCAAGGGGGACAGGGTCTACGAGCAGTACTTC.

The rearrangement links TRBV5-1 to TRBJ2-7, with 8 positions matching TRBD1. The CDR3 has 16 residues. The germline CDR1 and CDR2 sequences are SGHRS and YFSETQ. J was trimmed by 7 bases and V by 6 bases; bases with no gene match: 18. CDR3 in DNA: TGCGCCAGCACCTCCGGGGCAGGGGGCTACCTTGGAGAGCAGTACTTC. Translating gives CASTSGAGGYLGEQYF.